This entry describes one T cell receptor beta chain. This record belongs to a study of blood T cell repertoires in COVID-19. The wider study: Both acute and convalescent COVID-19 samples were obtained from the United States, Italy and Spain.

Some clones are missing from TCRdb's copy, which holds only in-frame ones; the method was immunoSEQ multiplex PCR. The data show some 110,000 clones, 60% to 85% seen once. From germline, CDR1 is LNHDA and CDR2 SQIVND (reference sequence). The CDR3 consists of 16 residues. V was shortened by 5 bases and J by 0 bases, with 15 bases between the two germline ends. Specimen: peripheral blood. This TCR derives from a man in his 70s with acute or convalescent COVID-19. This sequence joins TRBV19 and TRBJ2-3, with D tentatively TRBD1 (7 bases). The chain's CDR3 is CASSLQGTPSTDTQYF. The CDR3 DNA is TGTGCCAGTAGTTTACAGGGGACTCCCAGCACAGATACGCAGTATTTT. The variable domain in full, completed from reference TRBV19 and TRBJ2-3, reads DGGITQSPKYLFRKEGQNVTLSCEQNLNHDAMYWYRQDPGQGLRLIYYSQIVNDFQKGDIAEGYSVSREKKESFPLTVTSAQKNPTAFYLCASSLQGTPSTDTQYFGPGTRLTVL.